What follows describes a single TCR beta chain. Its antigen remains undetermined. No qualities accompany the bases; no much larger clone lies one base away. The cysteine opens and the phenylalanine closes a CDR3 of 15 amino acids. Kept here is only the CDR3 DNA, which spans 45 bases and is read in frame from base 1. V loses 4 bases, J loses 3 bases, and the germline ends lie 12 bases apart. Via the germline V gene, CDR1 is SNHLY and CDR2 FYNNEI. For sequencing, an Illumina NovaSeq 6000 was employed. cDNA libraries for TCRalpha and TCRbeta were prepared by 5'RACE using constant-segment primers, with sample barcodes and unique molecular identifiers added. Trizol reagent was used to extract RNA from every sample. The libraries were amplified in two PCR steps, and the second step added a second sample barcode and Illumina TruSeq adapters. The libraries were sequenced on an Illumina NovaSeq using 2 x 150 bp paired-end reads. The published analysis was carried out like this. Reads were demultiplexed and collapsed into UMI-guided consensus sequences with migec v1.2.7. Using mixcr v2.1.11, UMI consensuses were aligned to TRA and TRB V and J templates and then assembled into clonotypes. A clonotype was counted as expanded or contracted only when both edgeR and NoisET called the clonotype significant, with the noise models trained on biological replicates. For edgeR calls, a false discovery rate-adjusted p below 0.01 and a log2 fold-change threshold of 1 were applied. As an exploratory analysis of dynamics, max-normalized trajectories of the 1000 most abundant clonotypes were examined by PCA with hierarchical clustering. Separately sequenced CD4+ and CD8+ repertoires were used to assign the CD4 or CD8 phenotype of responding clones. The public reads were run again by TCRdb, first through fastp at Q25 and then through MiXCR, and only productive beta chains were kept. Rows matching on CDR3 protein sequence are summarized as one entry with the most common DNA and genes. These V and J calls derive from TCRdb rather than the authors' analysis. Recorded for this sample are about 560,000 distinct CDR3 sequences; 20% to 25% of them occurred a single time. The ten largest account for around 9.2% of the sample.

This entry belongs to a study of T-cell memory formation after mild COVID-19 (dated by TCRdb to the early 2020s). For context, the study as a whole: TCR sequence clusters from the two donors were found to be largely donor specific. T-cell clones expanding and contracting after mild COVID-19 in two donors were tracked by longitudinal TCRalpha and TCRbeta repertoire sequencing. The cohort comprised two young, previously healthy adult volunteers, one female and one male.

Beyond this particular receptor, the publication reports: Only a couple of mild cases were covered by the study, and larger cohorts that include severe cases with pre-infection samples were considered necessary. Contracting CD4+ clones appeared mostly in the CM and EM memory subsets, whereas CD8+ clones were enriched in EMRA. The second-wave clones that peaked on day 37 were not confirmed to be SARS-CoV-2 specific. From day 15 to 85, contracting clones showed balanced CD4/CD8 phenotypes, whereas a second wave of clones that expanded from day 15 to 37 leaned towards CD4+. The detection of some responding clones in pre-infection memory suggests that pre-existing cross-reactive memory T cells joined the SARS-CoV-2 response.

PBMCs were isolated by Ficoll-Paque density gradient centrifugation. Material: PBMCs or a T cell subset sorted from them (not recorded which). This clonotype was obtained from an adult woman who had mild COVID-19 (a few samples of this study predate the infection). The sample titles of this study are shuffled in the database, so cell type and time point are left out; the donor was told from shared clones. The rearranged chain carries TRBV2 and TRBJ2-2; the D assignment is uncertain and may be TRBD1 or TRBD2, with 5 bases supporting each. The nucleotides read TGTGCCAGCAGTGGGGGACCCCCCTACACCGGGGAGCTGTTTTTT. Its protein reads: CASSGGPPYTGELFF.